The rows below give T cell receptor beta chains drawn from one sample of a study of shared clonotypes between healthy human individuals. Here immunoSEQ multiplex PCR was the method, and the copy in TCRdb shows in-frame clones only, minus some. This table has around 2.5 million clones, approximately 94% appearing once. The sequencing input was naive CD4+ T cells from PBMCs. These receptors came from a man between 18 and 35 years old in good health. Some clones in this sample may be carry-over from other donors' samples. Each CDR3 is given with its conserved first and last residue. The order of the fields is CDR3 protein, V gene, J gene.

cdr3_aa: CASSLEQGAAGYTF; v_call: TRBV5-1; j_call: TRBJ1-2
cdr3_aa: CSVGGPAKDGNTIYF; v_call: TRBV29-1; j_call: TRBJ1-3
cdr3_aa: CASSSEAGQGEAGELFF; v_call: TRBV28; j_call: TRBJ2-2
cdr3_aa: CAPRGEDTQYF; v_call: TRBV10-3; j_call: TRBJ2-3
cdr3_aa: CASSQERQLISNQPQHF; v_call: TRBV4-2; j_call: TRBJ1-5
cdr3_aa: CAWSMSSYNEQFF; v_call: TRBV30; j_call: TRBJ2-1
cdr3_aa: CASSFVQFQETQYF; v_call: TRBV7-2; j_call: TRBJ2-5
cdr3_aa: CASSYRDRRVDTQYF; v_call: TRBV6-5; j_call: TRBJ2-3
cdr3_aa: CASSVVAGGRDTQYF; v_call: TRBV9; j_call: TRBJ2-3
cdr3_aa: CASSMGGLPGNTIYF; v_call: TRBV19; j_call: TRBJ1-3
cdr3_aa: CAISENYEQYF; v_call: TRBV10-3; j_call: TRBJ2-7
cdr3_aa: CASSATVYSYEQYF; v_call: TRBV6-4; j_call: TRBJ2-7
cdr3_aa: CSADSGNTIYF; v_call: TRBV20-1; j_call: TRBJ1-3
cdr3_aa: CAISEPWQMVYEQYF; v_call: TRBV10-3; j_call: TRBJ2-7
cdr3_aa: CASSWANGGAYEQYF; v_call: TRBV5-1; j_call: TRBJ2-7
cdr3_aa: CASSIGLQISDTQYF; v_call: TRBV2; j_call: TRBJ2-3
cdr3_aa: CASSLFGGGYNEQFF; v_call: TRBV7-3; j_call: TRBJ2-1
cdr3_aa: CASSPRQYGYTF; v_call: TRBV7-9; j_call: TRBJ1-2
cdr3_aa: CASRKDRAINQPQHF; v_call: TRBV19; j_call: TRBJ1-5
cdr3_aa: CASRWWGMNEKLFF; v_call: TRBV19; j_call: TRBJ1-4
cdr3_aa: CASSTVGHPEAYGYTF; v_call: TRBV28; j_call: TRBJ1-2
cdr3_aa: CASRRTGSQPQHF; v_call: TRBV6-5; j_call: TRBJ1-5
cdr3_aa: CASSEGGLGSYEQYF; v_call: TRBV2; j_call: TRBJ2-7
cdr3_aa: CASSHYPPTTYEQYF; v_call: TRBV4-2; j_call: TRBJ2-7
cdr3_aa: CASSPQLQAGGKTGELFF; v_call: TRBV18; j_call: TRBJ2-2
cdr3_aa: CASSPYGPGSDTEAFF; v_call: TRBV18; j_call: TRBJ1-1
cdr3_aa: CASNSIYGYTF; v_call: TRBV19; j_call: TRBJ1-2
cdr3_aa: CASSRTGAHSGANVLTF; v_call: TRBV18; j_call: TRBJ2-6
cdr3_aa: CASSFRVIQAKNIQYF; v_call: TRBV5-6; j_call: TRBJ2-4
cdr3_aa: CASSFGTSYNEQFF; v_call: TRBV28; j_call: TRBJ2-1
cdr3_aa: CASSSQDRLQYF; v_call: TRBV28; j_call: TRBJ2-4
cdr3_aa: CASSSVSNQPQHF; v_call: TRBV6-1; j_call: TRBJ1-5
cdr3_aa: CASSHRTGATTDTQYF; v_call: TRBV5-1; j_call: TRBJ2-3
cdr3_aa: CATSRGQSDQPQHF; v_call: TRBV15; j_call: TRBJ1-5
cdr3_aa: CASSLRAGTANEKLFF; v_call: TRBV28; j_call: TRBJ1-4
cdr3_aa: CASSLGTGLETQYF; v_call: TRBV5-4; j_call: TRBJ2-5
cdr3_aa: CASSLAQYNSPLHF; v_call: TRBV7-9; j_call: TRBJ1-6
cdr3_aa: CASSSGVSGNTIYF; v_call: TRBV6-5; j_call: TRBJ1-3
cdr3_aa: CASSPPYLRTGELFF; v_call: TRBV18; j_call: TRBJ2-2
cdr3_aa: CASTSPPTGGTGGNTIYF; v_call: TRBV28; j_call: TRBJ1-3
cdr3_aa: CASSTQGMMIGETQYF; v_call: TRBV7-9; j_call: TRBJ2-5
cdr3_aa: CASSQDGWGRNTEAFF; v_call: TRBV4-3; j_call: TRBJ1-1
cdr3_aa: CASSSAGSRGYEQYF; v_call: TRBV28; j_call: TRBJ2-7
cdr3_aa: CASRRTSGWGETQYF; v_call: TRBV25-1; j_call: TRBJ2-5
cdr3_aa: CASTSWSNYEQYF; v_call: TRBV7-2; j_call: TRBJ2-7
cdr3_aa: CAWRVTNTLFF; v_call: TRBV30; j_call: TRBJ2-2
cdr3_aa: CASSMGRGRNTEAFF; v_call: TRBV19; j_call: TRBJ1-1
cdr3_aa: CASSLGGREQYF; v_call: TRBV7-8; j_call: TRBJ2-7
cdr3_aa: CASAGGGPPSYNEQFF; v_call: TRBV28; j_call: TRBJ2-1
cdr3_aa: CASSVVGPSGPGELFF; v_call: TRBV9; j_call: TRBJ2-2
cdr3_aa: CASSQVVGVSYEQYF; v_call: TRBV4-2; j_call: TRBJ2-7